The next 26 T cell receptor beta chains were all read from a single sample in a study of cytomegalovirus exposure and HLA in healthy donors. PCR primers comprised 60 Vbeta and 13 Jbeta primers. Clones were sequenced by immunoSEQ multiplex PCR, and TCRdb holds only the in-frame ones, with some missing. The sample records roughly 150,000 clones, around four fifths being singletons. Sequences were obtained from PBMCs. The source of these receptors is a man between 25 and 39 years old in good health and CMV-seronegative.

The J gene is TRBJ2-2, the V gene TRBV7-9; 7 positions agree with TRBD2. The CDR3 contains 16 residues. The germline CDR1 and CDR2 sequences are SEHNR and FQNEAQ (reference sequence). J was trimmed by 0 bases and V by 4 bases; bases with no gene match: 5. The CDR3, as DNA: TGTGCCAGCAGCTCCCCCGGGACTACGAACACCGGGGAGCTGTTTTTT. Residues: CASSSPGTTNTGELFF. Supplemented by reference TRBV7-9 and TRBJ2-2, the full variable domain reads DTGVSQNPRHKITKRGQNVTFRCDPISEHNRLYWYRQTLGQGPEFLTYFQNEAQLEKSRLLSDRFSAERPKGSFSTLEIQRTEQGDSAMYLCASSSPGTTNTGELFFGEGSRLTVL.

V is TRBV10-1 and J is TRBJ1-2; the D gene is possibly TRBD1 (6 bases). The CDR3 is 13 residues long. Germline V CDR1 and CDR2: WNHNN, SYGVQD (reference sequence). Trimming took 3 bases from V and 4 from J, leaving 9 bases between them. CDR3 in amino acids: CASSEGTSYGYTF. The CDR3 nucleotides are TGCGCCAGCAGTGAAGGGACAAGCTATGGCTACACCTTC.

The chain has TRBV11-2 and TRBJ2-1; 9 bases map to TRBD1. Trimming at V came to 5 bases and at J to 4 bases, leaving 9 bases not matched to a gene. There are 16 residues in the CDR3. The V gene's germline CDR1 is SGHAT and CDR2 FQNNGV. The CDR3 protein is CASSPSFGTGYNEQFF. CDR3 bases: TGTGCCAGCAGCCCATCCTTCGGGACAGGGTACAATGAGCAGTTCTTC.

The count of this clone is one. The gene calls are TRBV5-1 and TRBJ2-5, with 9 bases identical to TRBD2. The CDR3 loop spans 16 amino acids. Germline CDR1 and CDR2: SGHRS and YFSETQ. Trimming at V came to 1 base and at J to 2 bases, leaving 6 bases not matched to a gene. In DNA form, the CDR3 reads TGCGCCAGCAGCTTGTCGGCGGGAGGGTTACAAGAGACCCAGTACTTC. Translating gives CASSLSAGGLQETQYF. Combining the CDR3 with reference TRBV5-1 and TRBJ2-5 gives the whole variable domain KAGVTQTPRYLIKTRGQQVTLSCSPISGHRSVSWYQQTPGQGLQFLFEYFSETQRNKGNFPGRFSGRQFSNSRSEMNVSTLELGDSALYLCASSLSAGGLQETQYFGPGTRLLVL.

This sequence joins TRBV7-9 and TRBJ1-4, with D unresolved. Germline V gives CDR1 SEHNR, CDR2 FQNEAQ (reference sequence). Trimming removed 2 bases from V and 7 bases from J, with 2 bases in between. The CDR3 is 11 residues long. This chain's CDR3 is CASSLLEKLFF. The CDR3 DNA follows: TGTGCCAGCAGCTTACTTGAAAAACTGTTTTTT.

The V gene is TRBV6-6, the J gene TRBJ2-7, with D maybe TRBD1 (6 bases). The CDR3 has 13 amino acids. Per germline, CDR1 MNHNY and CDR2 SVGAGI (reference sequence). Deletions cut 6 bases from V and 1 base from J, with 10 bases between. CDR3 sequence reads: CASSWDISYEQYF. The DNA for the CDR3 is TGTGCCAGCAGCTGGGACATATCCTACGAGCAGTACTTC.

V and J are TRBV13 and TRBJ2-2; 8 nucleotides agree with TRBD1. V lost 0 bases to trimming and J lost 7 bases; unmatched junction nucleotides: 7. The CDR3 is 16 amino acids. Germline V gene data show CDR1 as PRHDT and CDR2 as FYEKMQ (reference sequence). CDR3 residues: CASSLGRQGAYGELFF. In DNA, the CDR3 is TGTGCCAGCAGCTTAGGCCGGCAGGGGGCTTACGGGGAGCTGTTTTTT. Looking up the rest from reference TRBV13 and TRBJ2-2 gives the full variable domain: AAGVIQSPRHLIKEKRETATLKCYPIPRHDTVYWYQQGPGQDPQFLISFYEKMQSDKGSIPDRFSAQQFSDYHSELNMSSLELGDSALYFCASSLGRQGAYGELFFGEGSRLTVL.

The V call is TRBV7-9, the J call TRBJ2-7; a weak D match, TRBD1 (6 bases). Germline values: CDR1 SEHNR, CDR2 FQNEAQ (reference sequence). Trimming pared 3 bases from V and 2 bases from J, leaving 11 bases between. This CDR3 has 14 amino acids. The CDR3 region is CASSFGTPTYEQYF. The CDR3 DNA is TGTGCCAGCAGCTTTGGGACACCAACCTACGAGCAGTACTTC.

The rearrangement links TRBV19 to TRBJ2-7; 7 bases map to TRBD1. CDR1 is LNHDA, CDR2 SQIVND, per germline (reference sequence). V gave up 10 bases and J gave up 6 bases; unmatched junction bases: 3. This CDR3 spans 10 amino acids. This CDR3 is CATRQGEQYF. CDR3 bases: TGTGCCACCAGACAGGGCGAGCAGTACTTC. The variable domain in full, with the rest retrieved from reference TRBV19 and TRBJ2-7, is DGGITQSPKYLFRKEGQNVTLSCEQNLNHDAMYWYRQDPGQGLRLIYYSQIVNDFQKGDIAEGYSVSREKKESFPLTVTSAQKNPTAFYLCATRQGEQYFGPGTRLTVT.

This clone was recorded a few times. The V gene is TRBV15, the J gene TRBJ2-7; 8 positions match TRBD1. The V gene end was trimmed by 0 bases and the J gene end by 5 bases; junction bases not matched to a gene: 6. This CDR3 comprises 15 residues. Germline V lookup: CDR1 LNHNV, CDR2 YYDKDF (reference sequence). Here the CDR3 reads CATSRDWGQDNEQYF. The CDR3 DNA is TGTGCCACCAGCAGAGACTGGGGACAGGATAACGAGCAGTACTTC.

V gene TRBV14 combines with J gene TRBJ2-3; possibly TRBD1 for D (5 bases). V lost 8 bases, J lost 3 bases, and 15 bases lay in between. This CDR3 region has 14 residues. Looked up from germline, CDR1 is SGHDN and CDR2 is FVKESK. CDR3 nucleotide sequence: TGTGCCAGCTCGAAGGGGCCTTGGACAGATACGCAGTATTTT. It encodes CASSKGPWTDTQYF.

The gene calls are TRBV28 and TRBJ2-7, with 11 bases identical to TRBD2. Germline-derived CDR1 and CDR2 are MDHEN and SYDVKM. This CDR3 contains 19 residues. The V segment lost 5 bases and the J segment 0 bases; nucleotides outside the gene matches: 15. CDR3 sequence (DNA): TGTGCCAGCAGTCCGAGCCCGGGACTAGCGGCGGGAAGCTCCTACGAGCAGTACTTC. Amino acid sequence: CASSPSPGLAAGSSYEQYF.

This clone has a single count. The chain joins TRBV6-1 to TRBJ1-3, with 8 bases aligning to TRBD1. The V gene's germline CDR1 is MNHNS and CDR2 SASEGT. The CDR3 is 14 amino acids. Losses at the gene ends were 4 bases for V and 4 bases for J; bases not matched to a gene: 3. Here the CDR3 reads CASSGTGGGNTIYF. CDR3 bases: TGTGCCAGCAGTGGTACAGGGGGGGGAAACACCATATATTTT.

This chain connects TRBV28 to TRBJ2-5; the match to TRBD1 covers 8 bases. Germline-derived CDR1 and CDR2 are MDHEN and SYDVKM. Unmatched junction bases numbered 7, after V lost 2 bases and J lost 5 bases. The CDR3 length is 15 residues. CDR3 coding DNA: TGTGCCAGCAGTTTACTGGGGACAGGAGGGGAGACCCAGTACTTC. Amino acids: CASSLLGTGGETQYF.

V is TRBV19 and J is TRBJ2-6; D might be TRBD1 (6 bases). In germline, CDR1 is LNHDA, CDR2 SQIVND (reference sequence). The CDR3 runs to 15 residues. The V and J ends lost 8 bases and 0 bases respectively, with 11 bases between them. In DNA form, the CDR3 reads TGTGCCAGTTCAAACAGGGCCTCTGGGGCCAACGTCCTGACTTTC. It specifies CASSNRASGANVLTF. The whole variable domain, filled in from reference TRBV19 and TRBJ2-6, reads DGGITQSPKYLFRKEGQNVTLSCEQNLNHDAMYWYRQDPGQGLRLIYYSQIVNDFQKGDIAEGYSVSREKKESFPLTVTSAQKNPTAFYLCASSNRASGANVLTFGAGSRLTVL.

This chain joins TRBV10-1 and TRBJ2-1; 7 positions agree with TRBD1. V shed 3 bases and J 8 bases; nucleotides not matched to a gene: 7. This CDR3 is built from 14 residues. In germline, CDR1 is WNHNN, CDR2 SYGVQD (reference sequence). CDR3 in DNA: TGCGCCAGCAGTGAAAGAACAGGGGTGGATGAGCAGTTCTTC. This translates into CASSERTGVDEQFF.

There are a few counts of this clone. V gene TRBV7-3 combines with J gene TRBJ2-1; 7 positions agree with TRBD2. This CDR3 comprises 15 residues. CDR1 is SGHTA and CDR2 is FQGTGA in the germline V gene. With 3 bases clipped from V and 7 bases from J, the junction kept 9 bases outside the gene matches. CDR3 region: CASSFGGGKENEQFF. The CDR3 DNA reads TGTGCCAGCAGCTTCGGGGGAGGGAAGGAAAATGAGCAGTTCTTC.

This clone has a handful of counts. The V gene is TRBV12-5, the J gene TRBJ2-1; maybe TRBD1 (5 bases). Trimming took 0 bases from V and 8 from J, leaving 14 bases between them. Germline V CDR1 and CDR2: LGHNT, FRNRAP. This CDR3 region has 15 residues. The CDR3 DNA sequence: TGTGCTAGTGGTTTGGTACGGCAGGGTCGGGATGAGCAGTTCTTC. It translates to CASGLVRQGRDEQFF.

The chain links TRBV7-9 to TRBJ1-3; no firm D call. CDR1 SEHNR and CDR2 FQNEAQ come from the germline V gene (reference sequence). Trimming removed 6 bases at V and 2 bases at J, with 8 bases between. CDR3 length equals 13 residues. In DNA, the CDR3 is TGTGCCAGCAGGTACATCGCTGGAAACACCATATATTTT. Translation: CASRYIAGNTIYF.

The rearrangement links TRBV5-4 to TRBJ1-1; tentatively, D is TRBD1 (6 bases). CDR1 and CDR2 (germline): SGHNT, YYREEE (reference sequence). Trimming left V 4 bases short and J 1 base short, with 14 bases between. CDR3 size: 15 residues. Here the CDR3 DNA reads TGTGCCAGCAGCCCCGACACAGGGAAGAACACTGAAGCTTTCTTT. This codes for CASSPDTGKNTEAFF.

This clone showed up just once. The chain combines TRBV6-6 with TRBJ2-7; D may be TRBD2 (5 bases). The V gene lost 1 base and the J gene lost 6 bases, with 13 bases spanning the gap. The length of the CDR3 is 14 residues. Germline CDR1 and CDR2: MNHNY and SVGAGI (reference sequence). The CDR3, as DNA: TGTGCCAGCAGTTACTATCCCTCTAGCTTCGAGCAGTACTTC. This sequence encodes CASSYYPSSFEQYF.

The V gene is TRBV10-2, the J gene TRBJ2-7; 10 bases are shared with TRBD2. Trimming removed 10 bases from V and 1 base from J; junction bases left unmatched: 7. The CDR3 is 14 residues long. The germline V gene has CDR1 WSHSY and CDR2 SAAADI. CDR3 bases: TGCGCCACCAAAGCGGGGGGGCCGTCCTACGAGCAGTACTTC. It encodes CATKAGGPSYEQYF.

The chain recombines TRBV30 with TRBJ2-7, with 7 bases identical to TRBD2. The CDR3 sequence is 17 residues long. CDR1 is GTSNPN, CDR2 SVGIG, per germline (reference sequence). After removal of 1 base from V and 1 base from J, the junction contained 13 bases not matched to a gene. The CDR3 reads CAWSGWGGVNRSYEQYF. CDR3 nucleotide sequence: TGTGCCTGGAGTGGGTGGGGGGGGGTGAACAGGTCCTACGAGCAGTACTTC.

This chain connects TRBV28 to TRBJ2-7, with 8 bases matching TRBD2. V lost 3 bases to trimming and J lost 1 base; unmatched junction nucleotides: 8. Germline V gene sequence: CDR1 MDHEN, CDR2 SYDVKM. The CDR3 contains 16 residues. CDR3: CASSFEERELSYEQYF. CDR3 in DNA: TGTGCCAGCAGTTTTGAAGAGCGGGAGCTATCCTACGAGCAGTACTTC.

This clone was detected only once. This rearrangement joins TRBV7-2 to TRBJ1-1, with 7 nucleotides matching TRBD1. This CDR3 has 14 residues. Germline V gene lookup returns CDR1 SGHTA and CDR2 FQGNSA. The V gene end was trimmed by 1 base and the J gene end by 4 bases; junction bases not matched to a gene: 3. The CDR3 sequence is CASSLVGQSTEAFF. CDR3 bases: TGTGCCAGCAGCTTAGTGGGACAGAGCACTGAAGCTTTCTTT.

Turning to this clone: At the DNA level, this CDR3 is encoded by other sequences in the same sample as well. The V gene is TRBV6-5, the J gene TRBJ1-1; 11 nucleotides line up with TRBD1. Germline values: CDR1 MNHEY, CDR2 SVGAGI. The CDR3 runs to 15 residues. With 2 bases clipped from V and 11 bases from J, the junction kept 10 bases outside the gene matches. CDR3 protein: CASSYDWDRGKKAFF. Here the CDR3 DNA reads TGTGCCAGCAGTTACGATTGGGACAGGGGGAAGAAGGCTTTCTTT.